This T cell receptor (beta chain) stems from a study of T cell responses to AZD1222 COVID-19 vaccine. In the case of this clone: Its specificity is not known.

The V and J ends lost 4 bases and 2 bases, in that order; junction bases with no gene match: 8. The CDR3 has 16 amino acids. Germline V gives CDR1 SGHRS, CDR2 YFSETQ. Using immunoSEQ multiplex PCR, the repertoire was profiled, and TCRdb retains in-frame clones only, with some absent. The repertoire includes 180,000 or so clones, roughly 94% of them detected once, and 0.64% sits in the top ten. Notes on the study in general: Possibly, clonal diversity was underestimated; donors were largely white British and included more females.

The TCR originated in an adult in good health. This specimen consisted of peripheral blood, obtained on day 0 of AZD1222 vaccination. The chain recombines TRBV5-1 with TRBJ2-3, with 9 positions matching TRBD2. The CDR3 here is CASSLAPSGTTDTQYF. CDR3 coding DNA: TGCGCCAGCAGCCTGGCCCCTAGCGGGACCACAGATACGCAGTATTTT.